What follows are 23 T cell receptor beta chains derived from one specimen sequenced in a study of regulatory T cells in long-lasting Graves disease. The time point is: newly diagnosed GD, antithyroid drugs for less than 3 months. With RNA extracted from PBMCs as input, the TCR library was made. Relying on iRepertoire HTBI primers and Arm-PCR of CDR3 regions, the team built TCR beta libraries. TCRdb fed the multiplex PCR reads into MiXCR, producing one record per CDR3 protein. Among approximately 350,000 distinct CDR3 sequences listed, 16% were seen once. In addition, the sample was reused for a study of T cells in Graves' hyperthyroidism and ophthalmopathy.

The sample was peripheral blood mononuclear cells (PBMCs), taken at new diagnosis, from a patient treated with antithyroid drugs. The receptors were gathered from a man in his forties with Graves disease.

This clonotype was detected ten times or more. This chain uses TRBV18 with TRBJ2-7; D is unresolved. The germline gives CDR1 KGHSH, CDR2 LQKENI. The CDR3 is made up of 16 amino acids. V shed 6 bases and J shed 2 bases, with 20 bases lying between them. The CDR3 DNA is TGTGCCAGCTCCCTATTGTCGGGCGTGCGAACCTACGAGCAGTACTTC. Its translation: CASSLLSGVRTYEQYF.

This clonotype showed up many times. The chain links TRBV7-3 to TRBJ2-6; perhaps D is TRBD1 or TRBD2 (5 bases each). The germline V gene encodes CDR1 SGHTA and CDR2 FQGTGA. With 0 bases removed from V and 0 bases from J, the gap between germline ends came to 9 bases. CDR3 length: 17 residues. CDR3 loop: CASSLTGTDSGANVLTF. The CDR3 DNA sequence: TGTGCCAGCAGCTTAACGGGGACCGACTCTGGGGCCAACGTCCTGACTTTC. The variable domain in full, with the rest retrieved from reference TRBV7-3 and TRBJ2-6, is GAGVSQTPSNKVTEKGKYVELRCDPISGHTALYWYRQSLGQGPEFLIYFQGTGAADDSGLPNDRFFAVRPEGSVSTLKIQRTERGDSAVYLCASSLTGTDSGANVLTFGAGSRLTVL.

This clonotype is a singleton in its sample. This chain connects TRBV29-1 to TRBJ2-1; TRBD1 matches 12 bases. Germline CDR1 SQVTM, CDR2 ANQGSEA. Trimming took 3 bases from V and 8 from J; bases not matched to a gene: 14. This CDR3 has 17 residues. The DNA of the CDR3 is TGCAGCGTTGATAGGGACAGGGGGCGTTGGGGGGAGTATGAGCAGTTCTTC. Amino acids: CSVDRDRGRWGEYEQFF.

V is TRBV5-6 and J is TRBJ2-7; D gene unclear. V lost 6 bases and J lost 6, with 25 bases in between. From germline, CDR1 is SGHDT and CDR2 YYEEEE. This CDR3 is 16 amino acids long. Here the CDR3 reads CASIQYGEDPLFEQYF. The DNA for the CDR3 is TGTGCCAGCATCCAATATGGTGAGGATCCCTTGTTCGAGCAGTACTTC.

In this sample, this clonotype turned up many times. The genes are TRBV12-5 and TRBJ2-3; D remains unclear. V lost 3 bases and J 4 bases, leaving 5 bases between the germline ends. This CDR3 contains 12 residues. From germline, CDR1 is LGHNT and CDR2 FRNRAP. CDR3 region: CASGLVADTQYF. In DNA, the CDR3 is TGTGCTAGTGGTTTAGTTGCAGATACGCAGTATTTT.

This clonotype was detected ten times or more. This chain uses TRBV27 with TRBJ1-2; D possibly corresponds to TRBD1 (6 bases). The CDR3 consists of 12 residues. The germline CDR1 and CDR2 sequences are MNHEY and SMNVEV (reference sequence). Deletions cut 8 bases from V and 7 bases from J, with 14 bases between. DNA of the CDR3: TGTGCCAGCGCCCTTCGAGGGGGTGGCTACACCTTC. Amino acid sequence: CASALRGGGYTF.

This clonotype came up a few times. CDR3 nucleotide sequence: TGTGCCAGCAGCTCCAGGCCCTCGGGCAACGTCCTGACTTTC. Protein: CASSSRPSGNVLTF. V and J are TRBV13 and TRBJ2-6; D is undetermined. The CDR3 covers 14 residues. Trimming left V 4 bases short and J 9 bases short, with 13 bases between. From germline, CDR1 is PRHDT and CDR2 FYEKMQ (reference sequence). The whole variable domain, remainder taken from reference TRBV13 and TRBJ2-6, is AAGVIQSPRHLIKEKRETATLKCYPIPRHDTVYWYQQGPGQDPQFLISFYEKMQSDKGSIPDRFSAQQFSDYHSELNMSSLELGDSALYFCASSSRPSGNVLTFGAGSRLTVL.

V usage is TRBV9 and J usage is TRBJ1-4; D ambiguous. Trimming removed 3 bases from V and 0 bases from J, with 6 bases in between. The CDR3 totals 14 residues. Germline V gene data show CDR1 as SGDLS and CDR2 as YYNGEE. The CDR3 reads CASSAWPTNEKLFF. CDR3 nucleotide sequence: TGTGCCAGCAGCGCCTGGCCAACTAATGAAAAACTGTTTTTT. The full variable domain, its missing parts supplied by reference TRBV9 and TRBJ1-4, is DSGVTQTPKHLITATGQRVTLRCSPRSGDLSVYWYQQSLDQGLQFLIQYYNGEERAKGNILERFSAQQFPDLHSELNLSSLELGDSALYFCASSAWPTNEKLFFGSGTQLSVL.

This clonotype came up many times. The chain links TRBV5-5 to TRBJ1-1, with 7 bases identical to TRBD1. Per germline, CDR1 SGHKS and CDR2 YYEKEE (reference sequence). The CDR3 has 16 residues. The V and J ends lost 0 bases and 3 bases, in that order; junction bases with no gene match: 8. In DNA form, the CDR3 reads TGTGCCAGCAGCTTGGTGGCAGGACAGGAGTACACTGAAGCTTTCTTT. Residues: CASSLVAGQEYTEAFF.

This clonotype showed up just a few times. The chain employs TRBV20-1 and TRBJ1-1; no clear D. The length of the CDR3 is 10 residues. In germline, CDR1 is DFQATT, CDR2 SNEGSKA (reference sequence). Trimming took 5 bases from V and 3 from J, leaving 4 bases between them. CDR3 coding DNA: TGCAGTGCTGGGGACACTGAAGCTTTCTTT. It specifies CSAGDTEAFF.

The chain links TRBV2 to TRBJ2-7; 11 bases match TRBD1. The germline V gene has CDR1 SNHLY and CDR2 FYNNEI. The CDR3 totals 15 residues. The J segment lost 6 bases and the V segment lost 6 bases, leaving 10 bases of the junction unmatched. The CDR3, as DNA: TGTGCCAGCAGGCCCGGACAGGGGGCAATTGGCGAGCAGTACTTC. Its translation: CASRPGQGAIGEQYF.

This clonotype was observed at least ten times. The J gene is TRBJ2-3, the V gene TRBV28; D gene unclear. Germline lookup yields CDR1 MDHEN and CDR2 SYDVKM. V shed 6 bases and J shed 4 bases, with 17 bases lying between them. This CDR3 is 15 amino acids long. CDR3 sequence: CASSLPRPISDTQYF. In DNA, the CDR3 is TGTGCCAGCAGCCTCCCCCGGCCGATTTCAGATACGCAGTATTTT.

V and J are TRBV28 and TRBJ2-2, with 9 bases identical to TRBD1. CDR1 and CDR2 (germline): MDHEN, SYDVKM. The CDR3 runs 15 residues. Trimming at V came to 6 bases and at J to 5 bases, leaving 7 bases not matched to a gene. For the CDR3, the DNA is TGTGCCAGCAGCAGACAGGGGGGTAAGACCGGGGAGCTGTTTTTT. Amino acid sequence: CASSRQGGKTGELFF.

This sequence joins TRBV18 and TRBJ2-7, with D uncertain. Germline V lookup: CDR1 KGHSH, CDR2 LQKENI. CDR3 length: 13 amino acids. V dropped 4 bases and J dropped 6 bases, with 13 bases sitting between them. The CDR3 region has the DNA TGTGCCAGCTCACGGGCCCTTCAAATCGAGCAGTACTTC. It specifies CASSRALQIEQYF.

This clonotype was counted many times. This rearrangement joins TRBV6-4 to TRBJ2-3; the match to TRBD1 covers 12 bases. This CDR3 spans 16 amino acids. In germline, CDR1 is MRHNA, CDR2 SNTAGT. Trimming at V came to 0 bases and at J to 4 bases, leaving 2 bases not matched to a gene. CDR3 nucleotides: TGTGCCAGCAGTGACTCAGGGACAGGGGGCCCAGATACGCAGTATTTT. Amino acid sequence: CASSDSGTGGPDTQYF.

This clonotype showed up many times. J is TRBJ1-4 and V is TRBV3-1; 8 bases align to TRBD1. V lost 1 base, J lost 7 bases, and 5 bases stayed unmatched. Germline V gene lookup returns CDR1 LGHDT and CDR2 YNNKEL (reference sequence). The CDR3 covers 15 residues. Here the CDR3 reads CASSQGTGFGEKLFF. The CDR3 DNA follows: TGTGCCAGCAGCCAAGGGACAGGGTTCGGTGAAAAACTGTTTTTT.

This clonotype was observed a single time. This may be a read error: a much more frequent sequence differs by one nucleotide. The genes are TRBV6-1 and TRBJ2-7, with 10 bases matching TRBD2. J lost 2 bases, V lost 6 bases, and 7 bases had no gene match. The CDR3 is 15 residues long. Per the germline V gene, CDR1 is MNHNS and CDR2 is SASEGT. The CDR3 region is CASSPNSGGAYEQYF. The CDR3 DNA reads TGTGCCAGCAGCCCCAACAGCGGGGGGGCCTACGAGCAGTACTTC.

This clonotype has a count of ten or more. J is TRBJ1-5 and V is TRBV2; D unresolved. The V gene lost 2 bases and the J gene lost 3 bases, with 14 bases spanning the gap. CDR1 and CDR2 from the germline V gene are SNHLY and FYNNEI. The CDR3 has 16 residues. The CDR3 is CASSEFKRAINQPQHF. DNA of the CDR3: TGTGCCAGCAGTGAATTCAAGAGGGCGATCAATCAGCCCCAGCATTTT.

This clonotype was counted many times. CDR3 in DNA: TGTGCCAGCAGTGAAGAGGTTCGACTCGGGGGCAATGAGCAGTTCTTC. This codes for CASSEEVRLGGNEQFF. This rearrangement joins TRBV2 to TRBJ2-1; D is perhaps TRBD2 (6 bases). The germline V gene has CDR1 SNHLY and CDR2 FYNNEI. Trimming pared 1 base from V and 6 bases from J, leaving 16 bases between. The CDR3 consists of 16 residues.

Regarding this clonotype: This may be a read error: a much more frequent sequence differs by one nucleotide. This sequence joins TRBV7-2 and TRBJ2-1; no clear D. The germline gives CDR1 SGHTA, CDR2 FQGNSA. Trimming shortened V by 1 base and J by 9 bases, and 7 bases separated the two germline ends. This CDR3 is built from 12 residues. DNA of the CDR3: TGTGCCAGCAGCTTAGGGCTCCCTGAGCAGTTCTTC. This sequence encodes CASSLGLPEQFF. Full variable domain (remainder filled in from reference TRBV7-2 and TRBJ2-1): GAGVSQSPSNKVTEKGKDVELRCDPISGHTALYWYRQSLGQGLEFLIYFQGNSAPDKSGLPSDRFSAERTGGSVSTLTIQRTQQEDSAVYLCASSLGLPEQFFGPGTRLTVL.

This clonotype was found many times. The chain links TRBV11-2 to TRBJ1-4; D unclear. Germline V CDR1 and CDR2: SGHAT, FQNNGV. The CDR3 runs to 14 residues. The V end was cut by 2 bases, the J end by 8 bases, with 12 bases between. CDR3 protein: CASSLPRIDEKLFF. The CDR3 DNA reads as TGTGCCAGCAGCTTACCCCGGATTGACGAAAAACTGTTTTTT.

In its sample, this clonotype was seen a few times. A much larger clone differs from this one at a single base, so this may be a read error. The V and J genes are TRBV5-1 and TRBJ2-2, with TRBD2 identical over 10 bases. The V gene's germline CDR1 is SGHRS and CDR2 YFSETQ. The CDR3 extends over 17 amino acids. The CDR3 region is CASSPGTSAINTGGLFF. The CDR3 DNA follows: TGCGCCAGCAGCCCGGGGACTAGCGCGATTAACACCGGGGGGCTGTTTTTT.

This clonotype was detected ten times or more. J is TRBJ1-1 and V is TRBV12-5; D perhaps matches TRBD1 (5 bases). The CDR3 covers 14 residues. The germline gives CDR1 LGHNT, CDR2 FRNRAP. V dropped 8 bases and J dropped 0 bases, with 13 bases sitting between them. The CDR3 DNA follows: TGTGCTAGTTCCGGGACGGCCATGAACACTGAAGCTTTCTTT. Protein sequence: CASSGTAMNTEAFF.